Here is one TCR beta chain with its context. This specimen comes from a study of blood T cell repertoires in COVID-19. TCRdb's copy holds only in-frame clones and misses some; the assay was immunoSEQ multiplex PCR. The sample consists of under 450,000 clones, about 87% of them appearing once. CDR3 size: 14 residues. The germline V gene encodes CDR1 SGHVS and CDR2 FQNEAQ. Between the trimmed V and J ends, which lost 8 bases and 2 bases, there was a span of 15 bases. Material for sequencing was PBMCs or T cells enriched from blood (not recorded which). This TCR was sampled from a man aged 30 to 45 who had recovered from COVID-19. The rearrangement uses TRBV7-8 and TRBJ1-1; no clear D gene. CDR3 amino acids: CASLRMRENTEAFF. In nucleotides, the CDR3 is TGTGCCAGCTTACGAATGCGGGAAAACACTGAAGCTTTCTTT.